A single sample is the source of the 4 T cell receptor beta chains below, sequenced in a study of cytomegalovirus exposure and HLA in healthy donors (dated by TCRdb to the late 2010s). The library was generated by the immunoSEQ multiplex PCR assay. For the multiplex PCR, a mixture combining 60 forward primers for TCR Vbeta segments and 13 reverse primers for TCR Jbeta segments was used. Held by TCRdb, this immuneACCESS table contains in-frame sequences only and omits some clones. Under half of the omission traces to an unresolved V gene where checked; the cause of the rest is unknown. The sample yields 200,000 or so clones; roughly 80% were counted once. Approximately 2.9% of the sample is held by the ten biggest clonotypes. Sequencing input: PBMCs. These receptors were taken from a young man in good health and CMV-seronegative.

The V gene is TRBV10-2, the J gene TRBJ2-4; a possible D gene is TRBD2 (6 bases). Germline-derived CDR1 and CDR2 are WSHSY and SAAADI. This CDR3 is built from 12 residues. Trimming left V 4 bases short and J 7 bases short, with 8 bases between. Written as DNA, the CDR3 is TGCGCCAGCAGTGGGGGGGTGAACATTCAGTACTTC. Translation: CASSGGVNIQYF.

CDR3 protein: CASSQEKVQGTNGYTF. For the CDR3, the DNA is TGTGCCAGCAGCCAAGAGAAAGTGCAGGGGACAAATGGCTACACCTTC. V usage is TRBV4-2 and J usage is TRBJ1-2; TRBD1 might be the D (6 bases). Trimming stripped 0 bases from V and 6 bases from J, with 17 bases between. The CDR3 extends over 16 amino acids. Germline V gene sequence: CDR1 LGHNA, CDR2 YNFKEQ.

This clone was counted between two and nine times. The V gene is TRBV7-2, the J gene TRBJ1-6; 8 nucleotides align to TRBD1. Germline-derived CDR1 and CDR2 are SGHTA and FQGNSA. This CDR3 comprises 12 residues. The trim removed 1 base at V and 16 bases at J, leaving 3 bases unmatched. The CDR3 DNA reads as TGTGCCAGCAGCTTAGGCCGGGACAGGCTCCACTTT. It yields the protein CASSLGRDRLHF.

The gene calls are TRBV4-3 and TRBJ2-1; 9 bases fit TRBD1. This CDR3 has 15 residues. V lost 3 bases, J lost 9 bases, and 9 bases stayed unmatched. In germline, CDR1 is LGHNA, CDR2 YSLEER. In nucleotides, the CDR3 is TGCGCCAGCAGCCAGGGGACAGGGAAATCAATTGAGCAGTTCTTC. Translated: CASSQGTGKSIEQFF.